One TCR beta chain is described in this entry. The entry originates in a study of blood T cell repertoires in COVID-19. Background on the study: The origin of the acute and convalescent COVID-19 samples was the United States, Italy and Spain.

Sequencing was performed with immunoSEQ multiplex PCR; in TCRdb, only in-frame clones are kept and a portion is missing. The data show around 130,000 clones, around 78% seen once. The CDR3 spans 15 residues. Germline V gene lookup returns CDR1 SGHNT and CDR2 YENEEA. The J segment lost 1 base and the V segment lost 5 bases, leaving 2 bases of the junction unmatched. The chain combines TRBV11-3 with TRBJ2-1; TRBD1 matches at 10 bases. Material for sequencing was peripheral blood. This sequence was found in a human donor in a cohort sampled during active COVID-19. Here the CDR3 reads CASSQGQGSYNEQFF. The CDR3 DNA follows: TGTGCCAGCAGCCAGGGACAGGGGTCCTACAATGAGCAGTTCTTC.